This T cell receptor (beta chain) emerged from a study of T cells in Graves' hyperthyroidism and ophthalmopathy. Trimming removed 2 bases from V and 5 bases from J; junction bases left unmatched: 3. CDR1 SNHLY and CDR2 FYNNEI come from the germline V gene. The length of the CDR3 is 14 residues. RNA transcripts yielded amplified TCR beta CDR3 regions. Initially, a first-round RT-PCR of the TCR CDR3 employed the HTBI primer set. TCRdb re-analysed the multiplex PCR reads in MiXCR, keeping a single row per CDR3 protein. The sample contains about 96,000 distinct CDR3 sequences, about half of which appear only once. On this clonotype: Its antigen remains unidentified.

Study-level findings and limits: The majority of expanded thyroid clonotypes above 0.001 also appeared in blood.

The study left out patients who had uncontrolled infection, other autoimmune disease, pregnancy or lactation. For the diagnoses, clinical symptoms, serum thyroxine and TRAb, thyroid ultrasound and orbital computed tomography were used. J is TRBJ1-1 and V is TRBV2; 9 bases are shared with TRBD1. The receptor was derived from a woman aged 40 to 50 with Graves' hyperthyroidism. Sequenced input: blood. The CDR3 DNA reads TGTGCCAGCAGTGAACGGGACAGGGCAACTGAAGCTTTCTTT. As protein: CASSERDRATEAFF.